In its sample, the clone carrying this T cell receptor beta chain was seen a few times. The antigen is not known. TCRdb recomputed calls from the reads with MiXCR, one row per CDR3 protein. The repertoire holds hundreds of thousands of distinct CDR3 sequences, with roughly 24% as singletons. These data come from a study of T cell repertoires in cytomegalovirus infection. Study information: Carrying CMV and the relevant HLA type showed in public TCR beta signatures. Study results and limitations: Clonotype analysis showed dominance of the ex vivo response by HLA-C-restricted CMV-specific TCR beta clonotypes.

The germline gives CDR1 MNHEY, CDR2 SVGEGT. Between the trimmed V and J ends, which lost 0 bases and 5 bases, there was a span of 14 bases. This CDR3 is built from 15 residues. Specimen: CD8+ T cells from PBMCs. This chain links TRBV6-2 or TRBV6-3 with TRBJ2-7; no firm D call. The TCR originated in a human donor in good health (CMV status not recorded). Some clones in this sample may be carry-over from other donors' samples. CDR3 protein: CASSYSPQRAHEQYV. CDR3 nucleotides: TGTGCCAGCAGTTACTCGCCCCAGCGCGCCCACGAGCAGTACGTC.